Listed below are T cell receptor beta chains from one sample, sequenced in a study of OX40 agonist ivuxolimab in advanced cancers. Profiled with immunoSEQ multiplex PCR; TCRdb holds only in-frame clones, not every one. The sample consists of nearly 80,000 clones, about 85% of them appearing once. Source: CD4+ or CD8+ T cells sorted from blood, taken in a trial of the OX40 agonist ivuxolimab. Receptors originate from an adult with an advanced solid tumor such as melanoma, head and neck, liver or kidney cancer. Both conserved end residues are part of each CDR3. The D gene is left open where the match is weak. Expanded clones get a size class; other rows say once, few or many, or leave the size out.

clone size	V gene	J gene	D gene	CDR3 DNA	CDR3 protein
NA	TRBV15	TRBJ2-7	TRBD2	TGTGCCACCAGTTCGACTAGCGGGAGTTTGGAGCAGTACTTC	CATSSTSGSLEQYF
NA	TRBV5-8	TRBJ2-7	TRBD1	TGTGCCAGCAGCTTCGGGACAGGGGTCTACGAGCAGTACTTC	CASSFGTGVYEQYF
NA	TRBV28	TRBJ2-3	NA	TGTGCCAGCAGCCCTAACGAGAGGGGGGATACGCAGTATTTT	CASSPNERGDTQYF
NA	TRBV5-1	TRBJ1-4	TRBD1	TGCGCCAGCAGCTTGTCGGCAGGGGGCTTTGAAAAACTGTTTTTT	CASSLSAGGFEKLFF
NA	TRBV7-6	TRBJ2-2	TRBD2	TGTGCCAGCAGCTTATTCTCACTAGCGGAGCCTGGCACCGGGGAGCTGTTTTTT	CASSLFSLAEPGTGELFF
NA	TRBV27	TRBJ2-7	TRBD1	TGTGCCAGCAGTTTATCAACGTTACTGACAGGGACCTACGAGCAGTACTTC	CASSLSTLLTGTYEQYF
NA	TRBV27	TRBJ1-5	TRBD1	TGTGCCAGCAGTTCACGGGGACAGGGCTTTCAGCCCCAGCATTTT	CASSSRGQGFQPQHF
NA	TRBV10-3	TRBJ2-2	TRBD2	TGTGCCATCAGTGATCAGGGACTAGCTAAGGGGGAGCTGTTTTTT	CAISDQGLAKGELFF
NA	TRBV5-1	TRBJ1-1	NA	TGCGCCAGCAGCTTGGACTTCGACACTGAAGCTTTCTTT	CASSLDFDTEAFF
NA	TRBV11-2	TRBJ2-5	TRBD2	TGTGCCAGCAGTCCACTAGCGGGAGTTCGGCAAGAGACCCAGTACTTC	CASSPLAGVRQETQYF
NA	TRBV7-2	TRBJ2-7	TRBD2	TGTGCCAGCAGCCGGGGGGACGGTTACGAGCAGTATTTC	CASSRGDGYEQYF
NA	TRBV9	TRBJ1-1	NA	TGTGCCAGCAGCGTAGTCGAAGGGATCACTGAAGCTTTCTTT	CASSVVEGITEAFF
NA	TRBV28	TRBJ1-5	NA	TGTGCCAGCAACGATCTGGCCCCGAATCAGCCCCAGCATTTT	CASNDLAPNQPQHF
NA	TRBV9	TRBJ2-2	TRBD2	TGTGCCAGCAGCGAGGGGTCTAGCGGGAGTCTGACCGGGGAGCTGTTTTTT	CASSEGSSGSLTGELFF
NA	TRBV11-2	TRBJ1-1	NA	TGTGCCAGCAGCCCGGTGAGTGAAGCTTTCTTT	CASSPVSEAFF
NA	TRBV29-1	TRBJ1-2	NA	TGCAGCGTCCGAAGTGATGGCTACACCTTC	CSVRSDGYTF
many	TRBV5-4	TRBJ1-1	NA	TGTGCCAGCAGCCCTCGGGCGGGTACGAACACTGAAGCTTTCTTT	CASSPRAGTNTEAFF
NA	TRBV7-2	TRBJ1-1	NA	TGTGCCAGCAGCCTAGGGGGTGCGGGCAACACTGAAGCTTTCTTT	CASSLGGAGNTEAFF
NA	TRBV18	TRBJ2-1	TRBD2	TGTGCCAGCTCACCGCGGACTAGCGGGAGTCTCGGTGAGCAGTTCTTC	CASSPRTSGSLGEQFF
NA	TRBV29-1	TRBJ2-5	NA	TGCAGCGTCGGAGCTCGGTACAGGGAGACCCAGTACTTC	CSVGARYRETQYF
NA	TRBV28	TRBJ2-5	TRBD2	TGTGCCAGCAGTTTACAACTAGCGAACGGGGAGACCCAGTACTTC	CASSLQLANGETQYF
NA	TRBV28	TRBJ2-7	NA	TGTGCCAGCAGTTTATGGAACGAGCAGTACTTC	CASSLWNEQYF
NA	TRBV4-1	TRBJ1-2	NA	TGCGCCAGCAGCCAAGCTATTGCAGGGTATGGCTACACCTTC	CASSQAIAGYGYTF
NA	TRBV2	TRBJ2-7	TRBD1	TGTGCCAGCAGTTATGGACAGGGGGCCTACGAGCAGTACTTC	CASSYGQGAYEQYF